The 30 T cell receptor beta chains below come from one sample, sequenced in a study of T cells in women clearing cervical HPV infection. Assay used: immunoSEQ multiplex PCR; TCRdb lists only in-frame clones, some missing. This sample's clone table lists 20,000 or so clones. Sequenced input: blood buffy coat. Receptor source: a woman between 18 and 69 years old with a cervical HPV16 infection that either progressed to CIN3+ or cleared (not recorded which).

Points on this clone: The read is 3 residues too short to cover the CDR3 end, so that end is filled in from the germline J gene. V is TRBV19 and J is TRBJ2-5; D is uncertain. The germline V gene encodes CDR1 LNHDA and CDR2 SQIVND (reference sequence). V lost 4 bases to trimming and J lost 2 bases, with 5 bases between them. CDR3 length: 12 residues. The part of the CDR3 DNA that was read is TGTGCCAGTAGTAGAGCTCAAGAGACC. Translating gives CASSRAQET. The CDR3 reads in full as CASSRAQETQYF.

To note about this clone: The CDR3 extends 3 residues past the end of the read, so its final part is completed from the germline J gene. V is TRBV19 and J is TRBJ2-4; weak D call: TRBD1 (5 bases). Trimming pared 3 bases from V and 1 base from J, leaving 10 bases between. CDR1 LNHDA and CDR2 SQIVND come from the germline V gene (reference sequence). The CDR3 covers 15 residues. The sequenced part of the CDR3 DNA is TGTGCCAGTAGTATCCAGGGTACGGCCAAAAACATT. It encodes CASSIQGTAKNI. The whole CDR3 region reads CASSIQGTAKNIQYF.

Points on this clone: With the read ending 3 residues before the CDR3 end, the germline J gene is used to fill in that end. The chain joins TRBV27 to TRBJ2-7; no clear D. Germline V CDR1 and CDR2: MNHEY, SMNVEV (reference sequence). The CDR3 consists of 14 residues. The ends were cut back, 0 bases at V and 0 bases at J, with 6 bases in the middle. CDR3 loop: CASSLSFLSYEQYF. The sequenced part of the CDR3 DNA is TGTGCCAGCAGTTTATCGTTCCTCTCCTACGAG.

Notes on this clone: From the germline J gene comes the end of the CDR3, since the read stops 3 residues before it. This chain uses TRBV7-2 with TRBJ2-1; a weak D match, TRBD2 (5 bases). This CDR3 has 14 amino acids. Per the germline V gene, CDR1 is SGHTA and CDR2 is FQGNSA. V lost 3 bases and J 2 bases, leaving 8 bases between the germline ends. CDR3 sequence: CASSFRTAYNEQFF. CDR3 DNA (partial): TGTGCCAGCAGCTTCCGGACTGCCTACAATGAG.

Comments on this clone: The sequenced fragment ends 3 residues before the CDR3 boundary, so the rest is inferred from the germline J gene. V gene TRBV5-4 combines with J gene TRBJ2-7; D remains ambiguous. CDR1 SGHNT and CDR2 YYREEE come from the germline V gene (reference sequence). This CDR3 region has 15 residues. V shed 0 bases and J shed 3 bases, with 13 bases lying between them. This chain's CDR3 is CASSLVSKGHYEQYF. The covered CDR3 bases are TGTGCCAGCAGCTTGGTCAGCAAGGGCCACTACGAG. The variable domain in full, with the rest retrieved from reference TRBV5-4 and TRBJ2-7, is ETGVTQSPTHLIKTRGQQVTLRCSSQSGHNTVSWYQQALGQGPQFIFQYYREEENGRGNFPPRFSGLQFPNYSSELNVNALELDDSALYLCASSLVSKGHYEQYFGPGTRLTVT.

With respect to this clone: The read ends 3 residues early relative to the CDR3; the germline J gene fills the gap. The chain joins TRBV18 to TRBJ1-1; 7 bases are a match to TRBD1. CDR3 length equals 14 residues. Germline loops: CDR1 KGHSH, CDR2 LQKENI. CDR3 residues: CASSPGGQAASAFF. CDR3 bases read: TGTGCCAGCTCACCCGGCGGACAGGCGGCCTCA.

Regarding this clone: Sequencing ends 3 residues short of the CDR3 end; the germline J gene provides the rest. V gene TRBV19 combines with J gene TRBJ1-5; TRBD1 might be the D (5 bases). This CDR3 is 14 amino acids long. In germline, CDR1 is LNHDA, CDR2 SQIVND (reference sequence). The V gene lost 5 bases and the J gene lost 1 base, with 9 bases spanning the gap. Incomplete CDR3 DNA: TGTGCCAGTAGTGAGCAGGGAAGCAATCAGCCC. Its protein product is CASSEQGSNQP. The whole CDR3 region reads CASSEQGSNQPQHF.

On this clone itself: The CDR3 extends 3 residues past the end of the read, so its final part is completed from the germline J gene. The chain employs TRBV6-2 or TRBV6-3 and TRBJ1-1, with 10 bases fitting TRBD1. Germline values: CDR1 MNHEY, CDR2 SVGEGT. This CDR3 spans 15 amino acids. The CDR3: CASSPGTGDYNEAFF. The part of the CDR3 DNA that was read is TGTGCCAGCAGTCCCGGGACAGGGGACTACAATGAG.

The sequenced part of the CDR3 DNA is TGCGCCAGCAGCCCTAGCGGGGTTTCCTACAATGAG. Translation gives CASSPSGVSYNE. The whole CDR3 is CASSPSGVSYNEQFF. The V gene is TRBV4-1, the J gene TRBJ2-1; 9 bases map to TRBD2. The CDR3 end lies 3 residues beyond the end of the read and is filled in from the germline J gene. CDR3 length: 15 residues. CDR1 and CDR2 from the germline V gene are MGHRA and YSYEKL. The V gene end was trimmed by 4 bases and the J gene end by 1 base; junction bases not matched to a gene: 2.

To note about this clone: The CDR3 end lies 3 residues beyond the end of the read and is filled in from the germline J gene. The chain uses TRBV28 and TRBJ2-3; TRBD2 agrees at 8 bases. Trimming cost V 1 base and J 6 bases; bases outside gene matches: 0. From germline, CDR1 is MDHEN and CDR2 SYDVKM. The CDR3 is 13 amino acids. The sequenced part of the CDR3 DNA is TGTGCCAGCAGTTTATCGGGGGGGGATACG. Translating it yields CASSLSGGDT. The full CDR3 protein is CASSLSGGDTQYF.

Concerning this clone itself: The CDR3 is cut off 3 residues early in the read; its end comes from the germline J gene. This chain links TRBV5-6 with TRBJ1-1, with TRBD1 matching 10 bases. The CDR3 has 14 residues. Germline V lookup: CDR1 SGHDT, CDR2 YYEEEE. The covered CDR3 bases are TGTGCCAGCAGCTTAGTAGGGACAGGGGCAGCT. It yields the protein CASSLVGTGAA. In full, the CDR3 is CASSLVGTGAAAFF.

As concerns this clone: The CDR3 end falls 3 residues outside the read, so it is completed with the germline J gene. The V call is TRBV7-9, the J call TRBJ2-7, with 8 bases matching TRBD2. In germline, CDR1 is SEHNR, CDR2 FQNEAQ (reference sequence). The CDR3 spans 15 residues. Losses at the gene ends were 1 base for V and 3 bases for J; bases not matched to a gene: 5. CDR3: CASSLDGTRVYEQYF. The part of the CDR3 DNA that was read is TGTGCCAGCAGCTTAGACGGGACTAGGGTCTACGAG.

Details on this clone: The read gets to within 3 residues of the CDR3 end, and the germline J gene fills in the rest. J is TRBJ2-1 and V is TRBV19; D uncertain. V was cut by 5 bases and J by 2 bases, with 13 bases left in between. Germline V CDR1 and CDR2: LNHDA, SQIVND (reference sequence). This CDR3 comprises 15 residues. The sequenced CDR3 bases are TGTGCCAGTAGTTCGAATGTCTACCCCTACAATGAG. It translates to CASSSNVYPYNE. The entire CDR3 reads CASSSNVYPYNEQFF.

This chain's CDR3 is CASSLTTGGSYGYTF. The covered CDR3 bases are TGTGCCAGCAGCTTGACGACAGGGGGCAGCTATGGC. The genes are TRBV7-6 and TRBJ1-2; 10 positions agree with TRBD1. The CDR3 goes on 3 residues after the read ends, and that part is filled in from the germline J gene. Unmatched junction bases numbered 5, after V lost 3 bases and J lost 4 bases. Germline V CDR1 and CDR2: SGHVS, FNYEAQ. The CDR3 consists of 15 residues.

With regard to this clone: The read terminates 3 residues ahead of where the CDR3 ends, so the germline J gene completes it. V gene TRBV19 combines with J gene TRBJ1-6; 7 bases map to TRBD1. The CDR3 runs to 15 residues. Germline loops: CDR1 LNHDA, CDR2 SQIVND (reference sequence). V lost 5 bases, J lost 10 bases, and 11 bases stayed unmatched. The CDR3 region is CASSFARRGDSPLHF. The sequenced part of the CDR3 DNA is TGTGCCAGTAGTTTTGCGCGCAGGGGGGACTCACCC.

Comments on this clone: The read finishes 3 residues shy of the CDR3 end, and the germline J gene is used to complete it. This rearrangement joins TRBV7-2 to TRBJ2-5; 9 nucleotides line up with TRBD1. Germline values: CDR1 SGHTA, CDR2 FQGNSA. The length of the CDR3 is 14 residues. The ends lost 5 bases at V and 5 bases at J; junction bases unmatched: 6. The chain's CDR3 is CASSRDRAGETQYF. The sequenced CDR3 bases are TGTGCCAGCAGCCGGGACAGGGCTGGGGAGACC.

As for this clone: The read ends 3 residues shy of where the CDR3 ends; the end is completed using the germline J gene. This sequence joins TRBV7-6 and TRBJ2-6; 7 bases match TRBD1. The germline gives CDR1 SGHVS, CDR2 FNYEAQ. The V segment lost 4 bases and the J segment 2 bases; nucleotides outside the gene matches: 5. The CDR3 has 16 amino acids. The CDR3 DNA, read in part, is TGTGCCAGCAGCTCGACAGGGTCCCCTGGGGCCAACGTC. It translates to CASSSTGSPGANV. The full CDR3 protein is CASSSTGSPGANVLTF.

As concerns this clone: Read sequence stops 3 residues before the CDR3 end, and the germline J gene provides the missing end. This sequence joins TRBV5-5 and TRBJ1-2, with 9 nucleotides matching TRBD1. Germline CDR1 and CDR2: SGHKS and YYEKEE (reference sequence). This CDR3 has 14 residues. The sequenced part of the CDR3 DNA is TGTGCCAGCCACCACGCCGACAGGGGGAGAGAC. It translates to CASHHADRGRD. The whole CDR3 sequence is CASHHADRGRDYTF. Full variable domain (outside the CDR3, taken from reference TRBV5-5 and TRBJ1-2): DAGVTQSPTHLIKTRGQQVTLRCSPISGHKSVSWYQQVLGQGPQFIFQYYEKEERGRGNFPDRFSARQFPNYSSELNVNALLLGDSALYLCASHHADRGRDYTFGSGTRLTVV.

The DNA read from the CDR3 is TGTGCCAGCAGCCTCGACAGGGCTCTTAACACTGAA. It codes for CASSLDRALNTE. The full CDR3 protein reads CASSLDRALNTEAFF. The V and J genes are TRBV7-8 and TRBJ1-1; 7 positions agree with TRBD1. The CDR3 extends 3 residues past the end of the read, so its final part is completed from the germline J gene. This CDR3 has 15 residues. V gave up 5 bases and J gave up 2 bases; unmatched junction bases: 8. Per the germline V gene, CDR1 is SGHVS and CDR2 is FQNEAQ.

As for this clone: The read terminates 3 residues ahead of where the CDR3 ends, so the germline J gene completes it. The chain uses TRBV18 and TRBJ2-1, with TRBD1 matching 8 bases. Trimming took 2 bases from V and 1 from J; bases not matched to a gene: 7. This CDR3 contains 17 residues. Germline lookup yields CDR1 KGHSH and CDR2 LQKENI. The CDR3 DNA, read in part, is TGTGCCAGCTCACCAGGATTTACAGGGGGGTCCTACAATGAG. Protein sequence: CASSPGFTGGSYNE. In full, the CDR3 is CASSPGFTGGSYNEQFF.

Of note for this clone: The read gets to within 3 residues of the CDR3 end, and the germline J gene fills in the rest. This chain connects TRBV7-8 to TRBJ2-7, with 8 bases lining up with TRBD1. V gave up 0 bases and J gave up 6 bases; unmatched junction bases: 10. From germline, CDR1 is SGHVS and CDR2 FQNEAQ. This CDR3 is built from 16 residues. CDR3 region: CASSLAPQGVDGEQYF. The covered CDR3 bases are TGTGCCAGCAGCTTAGCGCCACAGGGGGTGGATGGCGAG.

Of note for this clone: The read stops 3 residues short of the end of the CDR3; the missing end is completed from the germline J gene. This chain links TRBV16 with TRBJ2-1, with D perhaps TRBD1 (5 bases). Trimming shortened V by 3 bases and J by 6 bases, and 18 bases separated the two germline ends. From germline, CDR1 is KGHSY and CDR2 FQNENV. The length of the CDR3 is 16 residues. The DNA read from the CDR3 is TGTGCCAGCAGCCACCCCGACCCGACAGTGTTCAATGAG. Its translation is CASSHPDPTVFNE. The CDR3 reads in full as CASSHPDPTVFNEQFF.

Remarks on this clone: Sequencing ends 3 residues short of the CDR3 end; the germline J gene provides the rest. This chain joins TRBV5-1 and TRBJ1-2; 8 bases map to TRBD1. CDR1 and CDR2 (germline): SGHRS, YFSETQ. This CDR3 region has 16 residues. Partial CDR3 DNA: TGCGCCAGCAGCGTACAGGGGGATTTTAGCACAGATACC. Protein product: CASSVQGDFSTDT. The full CDR3 is CASSVQGDFSTDTYTF. Based on the CDR3 plus reference TRBV5-1 and TRBJ1-2, the full variable domain is KAGVTQTPRYLIKTRGQQVTLSCSPISGHRSVSWYQQTPGQGLQFLFEYFSETQRNKGNFPGRFSGRQFSNSRSEMNVSTLELGDSALYLCASSVQGDFSTDTYTFGSGTRLTVV.

In regard to this clone: The DNA ends 3 residues before the CDR3 does, and the rest of the CDR3 is filled in from the germline J gene. J is TRBJ1-2 and V is TRBV18; D might be TRBD1 (6 bases). Germline V gives CDR1 KGHSH, CDR2 LQKENI. The CDR3 has 17 residues. CDR3 DNA, as far as it was read: TGTGCCAGCTCACCACCACCCGGGACTAGCGGGGACAATGAC. This sequence encodes CASSPPPGTSGDND. The entire CDR3 protein reads CASSPPPGTSGDNDYTF.

Turning to this clone: Read data end 3 residues before the CDR3 end; the end is taken from the germline J gene. V gene TRBV6-2 or TRBV6-3 combines with J gene TRBJ2-2; D call uncertain. V lost 4 bases and J 0 bases, leaving 6 bases between the germline ends. The CDR3 runs to 14 residues. Germline values: CDR1 MNHEY, CDR2 SVGEGT. This CDR3 reads CASSFAANTGELFF. The CDR3 DNA, read in part, is TGTGCCAGCAGTTTCGCGGCGAACACCGGGGAG.

With respect to this clone: The read gets to within 3 residues of the CDR3 end, and the germline J gene fills in the rest. This rearrangement joins TRBV20-1 to TRBJ2-1; possible D gene TRBD2, 6 bases. Trimming took 5 bases from V and 8 from J, leaving 13 bases between them. The CDR3 runs to 12 residues. The germline gives CDR1 DFQATT, CDR2 SNEGSKA (reference sequence). This CDR3 is CSAESPSDEQFF. The covered CDR3 bases are TGCAGTGCTGAGTCCCCTAGCGATGAG.

In regard to this clone: The missing CDR3 end, 3 residues past where the read stops, is filled in from the germline J gene. The genes are TRBV28 and TRBJ1-5, with no clear D. Trimming took off 6 bases at V and 2 bases at J, with 11 bases between the two ends. The CDR3 covers 14 residues. The germline V gene encodes CDR1 MDHEN and CDR2 SYDVKM. This CDR3 is CASSPLRGNQPQHF. The sequenced part of the CDR3 DNA is TGTGCCAGCAGCCCGTTAAGGGGCAATCAGCCC.

As for this clone: The sequenced fragment ends 3 residues before the CDR3 boundary, so the rest is inferred from the germline J gene. The chain uses TRBV18 and TRBJ2-3, with 10 bases fitting TRBD2. V lost 1 base to trimming and J lost 1 base; unmatched junction nucleotides: 8. CDR1 KGHSH and CDR2 LQKENI come from the germline V gene. The CDR3 length is 18 residues. The CDR3 bases that were read are TGTGCCAGCTCACCACTTTCTAGCGGGAGAGGTGGCACAGATACG. Translation: CASSPLSSGRGGTDT. The entire CDR3 reads CASSPLSSGRGGTDTQYF.

Of note for this clone: Compared with germline, one end of the junction differs, possibly owing to a read error. The read stops 3 residues short of the end of the CDR3; the missing end is completed from the germline J gene. The V call is TRBV4-2, the J call TRBJ2-7; 7 bases agree with TRBD2. The CDR3 loop spans 14 amino acids. Germline V lookup: CDR1 LGHNA, CDR2 YNFKEQ. The chain's CDR3 is CASSQELANYEQYF. CDR3 bases read: TGCGCCAGCAGCCAAGAACTAGCGAATTACGAG.

Remarks on this clone: The read comes to an end 3 residues before the CDR3 does, leaving the germline J gene to fill in the end. The V and J genes are TRBV7-2 and TRBJ2-3; 8 bases fit TRBD2. The V segment lost 0 bases and the J segment 3 bases; nucleotides outside the gene matches: 2. The CDR3 has 15 residues. The V gene's germline CDR1 is SGHTA and CDR2 FQGNSA. Partial CDR3 DNA: TGTGCCAGCAGCTTAGCTAGCGGGGTAACAGATACG. Amino acids: CASSLASGVTDT. The CDR3 reads in full as CASSLASGVTDTQYF.